The present TCR beta chain was sequenced within a study of radiotherapy plus CTLA-4 blockade in lung cancer. General study findings and limits: After treatment with radiotherapy plus ipilimumab, TCR clones that came from the tumor expanded in blood. Early blood T cell clone dynamics reportedly forecast response best, with interferon-beta.

As to this clone: Its antigen is not known.

With ipilimumab providing CTLA-4 blockade, focal radiation was administered to patients who had chemo-refractory metastatic non-small-cell lung cancer. The V gene's germline CDR1 is SGHRS and CDR2 YFSETQ. V lost 4 bases to trimming and J lost 15 bases; unmatched junction nucleotides: 15. CDR3 length equals 14 residues. Measured with immunoSEQ multiplex PCR; TCRdb has only the in-frame clones, and not every one. The profile shows 55,000 to 80,000 clones, roughly 84% of them singletons. The source of this sequence is a human donor with non-small cell lung cancer that progressed on radiotherapy plus ipilimumab. The V gene is TRBV5-1, the J gene TRBJ2-1; 8 nucleotides line up with TRBD2. Sequenced material: peripheral blood, taken from a patient treated with radiotherapy plus ipilimumab. The CDR3 region is CASSPDRQRGILFF. The DNA of the CDR3 is TGCGCCAGCAGCCCCGATAGGCAGCGGGGGATACTGTTCTTC.